A single sample is the source of the 14 T cell receptor beta chains below, sequenced in a study of OX40 agonist ivuxolimab in advanced cancers. TCRdb's table, derived via immunoSEQ multiplex PCR, lists solely in-frame clones and lacks some. Among about 37,000 clones listed, roughly nine tenths were seen once. The sample was CD4+ or CD8+ T cells sorted from blood, taken in a trial of the OX40 agonist ivuxolimab. These receptors came from an adult with an advanced solid tumor such as melanoma, head and neck, liver or kidney cancer.

CDR3 loop: CASSLRQGLGTEAFF. The CDR3 DNA sequence: TGTGCCAGCAGCCTACGACAGGGCTTGGGGACTGAAGCTTTCTTT. The J gene is TRBJ1-1, the V gene TRBV11-2; 7 bases agree with TRBD1. Per the germline V gene, CDR1 is SGHAT and CDR2 is FQNNGV. The CDR3 is 15 residues long. J lost 5 bases, V lost 5 bases, and 11 bases had no gene match.

The chain employs TRBV7-2 and TRBJ2-3, with D unresolved. CDR3 length equals 12 residues. CDR1 and CDR2 from the germline V gene are SGHTA and FQGNSA. Trimming shortened V by 2 bases and J by 7 bases, and 7 bases separated the two germline ends. In nucleotides, the CDR3 is TGTGCCAGCAGCTTACACGGTCATACGCAGTATTTT. It specifies CASSLHGHTQYF.

The genes are TRBV7-9 and TRBJ1-2; no definite D call. V lost 1 base and J lost 4, with 7 bases in between. This CDR3 has 13 amino acids. Germline loops: CDR1 SEHNR, CDR2 FQNEAQ (reference sequence). The chain's CDR3 is CASSLGGFYGYTF. The CDR3 coding sequence is TGTGCCAGCAGCTTAGGCGGATTCTATGGCTACACCTTC.

This clone appeared a single time. The rearrangement joins TRBV7-8 to TRBJ2-5; TRBD2 matches 7 bases. Germline V gene data show CDR1 as SGHVS and CDR2 as FQNEAQ. The CDR3 has 15 residues. V trimming: 4 bases; J trimming: 2 bases; junction bases outside the gene matches: 7. This CDR3 reads CASSSPPGGQETQYF. In DNA form, the CDR3 reads TGTGCCAGCAGCTCCCCGCCGGGGGGACAAGAGACCCAGTACTTC.

This chain connects TRBV11-2 to TRBJ2-6, with D maybe TRBD2 (6 bases). The CDR3 has 15 residues. The germline V gene has CDR1 SGHAT and CDR2 FQNNGV. V was shortened by 6 bases and J by 0 bases, with 9 bases between the two germline ends. CDR3 sequence reads: CASSPGVSGANVLTF. The CDR3 coding sequence is TGTGCCAGCAGTCCGGGGGTCTCTGGGGCCAACGTCCTGACTTTC.

The chain has TRBV7-2 and TRBJ2-7; D may be TRBD2 (6 bases). The CDR3 covers 15 residues. Germline V gene sequence: CDR1 SGHTA, CDR2 FQGNSA. Trimming took off 5 bases at V and 0 bases at J, with 14 bases between the two ends. CDR3: CASSPFGGSSYEQYF. The CDR3 nucleotides read TGTGCCAGCAGCCCCTTTGGGGGGAGCTCCTACGAGCAGTACTTC. The variable domain in full, with the rest retrieved from reference TRBV7-2 and TRBJ2-7, is GAGVSQSPSNKVTEKGKDVELRCDPISGHTALYWYRQSLGQGLEFLIYFQGNSAPDKSGLPSDRFSAERTGGSVSTLTIQRTQQEDSAVYLCASSPFGGSSYEQYFGPGTRLTVT.

This chain uses TRBV19 with TRBJ1-1; TRBD1 is a possible D gene (6 bases). Trimming shortened V by 7 bases and J by 3 bases, and 18 bases separated the two germline ends. The CDR3 loop spans 15 amino acids. Germline assignment: CDR1 LNHDA and CDR2 SQIVND (reference sequence). CDR3 DNA sequence: TGTGCCAGTAACTTTGGACAGACCGGGGACACTGAAGCTTTCTTT. Protein product: CASNFGQTGDTEAFF. The whole variable domain, remainder taken from reference TRBV19 and TRBJ1-1, is DGGITQSPKYLFRKEGQNVTLSCEQNLNHDAMYWYRQDPGQGLRLIYYSQIVNDFQKGDIAEGYSVSREKKESFPLTVTSAQKNPTAFYLCASNFGQTGDTEAFFGQGTRLTVV.

The chain uses TRBV5-6 and TRBJ2-3; tentatively, D is TRBD2 (5 bases). The CDR3 runs to 17 residues. Germline-derived CDR1 and CDR2 are SGHDT and YYEEEE. Trimming cost V 0 bases and J 1 base, with 15 bases left between them. The chain's CDR3 is CASSLGTDSYRTDTQYF. CDR3 in DNA: TGTGCCAGCAGCTTGGGGACGGACTCTTACCGCACAGATACGCAGTATTTT.

The chain employs TRBV6-4 and TRBJ2-3, with unresolved D. V was shortened by 2 bases and J by 2 bases, with 8 bases between the two germline ends. CDR1 and CDR2 from the germline V gene are MRHNA and SNTAGT. This CDR3 has 14 residues. CDR3 DNA: TGTGCCAGCAGTGACGGCCAGTTCACAGATACGCAGTATTTT. It specifies CASSDGQFTDTQYF.

The rearrangement uses TRBV11-3 and TRBJ2-7; TRBD2 might be the D (6 bases). The germline V gene encodes CDR1 SGHNT and CDR2 YENEEA. The CDR3 spans 16 residues. V lost 2 bases to trimming and J lost 6 bases, with 20 bases between them. The CDR3 loop is CASSLMVRTMAPEQYF. The CDR3 DNA reads as TGTGCCAGCAGCTTAATGGTACGGACTATGGCACCCGAGCAGTACTTC.

The chain employs TRBV5-6 and TRBJ1-4; maybe TRBD1 (6 bases). Germline CDR1 and CDR2: SGHDT and YYEEEE. The CDR3 spans 15 residues. The germline V and J ends were trimmed by 4 bases and 5 bases, with 15 bases remaining between them. CDR3 region: CASSPYPGTNEKLFF. The CDR3 region has the DNA TGTGCCAGCAGCCCTTATCCAGGGACAAATGAAAAACTGTTTTTT.

The rearrangement uses TRBV5-6 and TRBJ2-7; D uncertain. The CDR3 is 12 amino acids. Trimming pared 0 bases from V and 5 bases from J, leaving 6 bases between. Germline CDR1 SGHDT, CDR2 YYEEEE. Written as DNA, the CDR3 is TGTGCCAGCAGCTTGGCCGGAAACGAGCAGTACTTC. As protein: CASSLAGNEQYF.

The gene calls are TRBV7-9 and TRBJ2-7, with 10 bases that match TRBD1. The V segment lost 5 bases and the J segment 6 bases; nucleotides outside the gene matches: 7. The CDR3 consists of 14 residues. Germline V lookup: CDR1 SEHNR, CDR2 FQNEAQ (reference sequence). Here the CDR3 DNA reads TGTGCCAGCAGCCCCGACAGGGGGCATGTCGAGCAGTACTTC. This translates into CASSPDRGHVEQYF.

This sequence joins TRBV5-4 and TRBJ1-1; D is undetermined. The CDR3 is 13 amino acids. The ends were cut back, 1 base at V and 3 bases at J, with 7 bases in the middle. Germline CDR1 and CDR2: SGHNT and YYREEE (reference sequence). The CDR3: CASSLPEDTEAFF. As DNA, the CDR3 is TGTGCCAGCAGCTTGCCGGAGGACACTGAAGCTTTCTTT.